The entry that follows covers one TCR beta chain sequence. Authors' methods: Using reference gene primer amplification, nucleated cell counts were estimated. Libraries were prepared by immunoSEQ multiplex PCR; TCRdb keeps only in-frame clonotypes and omits some of them. V and J calls and clone size are those listed in that table; D and trimming were worked out from the DNA. Altogether approximately 280,000 clones are present, more than 75% being singletons, with the ten largest covering over 2%. This record belongs to a study of blood T cell repertoires in COVID-19. Study-wide context: T cells, B-cell-depleted T cells, or PBMCs supplied cDNA or gDNA.

The germline V and J ends were trimmed by 2 bases and 0 bases, with 10 bases remaining between them. Germline lookup yields CDR1 SGHRS and CDR2 YFSETQ. CDR3 size: 15 residues. The receptor's source is a woman aged 30 to 39 who had recovered from COVID-19. The sequencing input was peripheral blood. The rearrangement joins TRBV5-1 to TRBJ2-3; a possible D gene is TRBD1 (5 bases). The CDR3 coding sequence is TGCGCCAGCAGCTTAGACAGCCGTAGCACAGATACGCAGTATTTT. Its protein is CASSLDSRSTDTQYF.